Listed here are 18 T cell receptor beta chains from one sample, sequenced in a study of T cells after posttransplantation cyclophosphamide. Sequencing was performed with immunoSEQ multiplex PCR; in TCRdb, only in-frame clones are kept and a portion is missing. The table includes about 21,000 clones, approximately 98% detected once. The sample was naive CD8+ T cells sorted from PBMCs. These receptors all come from a man in his forties in good health, CMV-negative, and a related stem cell transplant donor.

The rearrangement joins TRBV6-6 to TRBJ2-7, with D possibly TRBD2 on 6 matching bases. V shed 11 bases and J shed 4 bases, with 6 bases lying between them. Germline-derived CDR1 and CDR2 are MNHNY and SVGAGI (reference sequence). The CDR3 consists of 9 residues. This CDR3 is CAAGYEQYF. The CDR3, as DNA: TGTGCCGCGGGGTACGAGCAGTACTTC.

This chain joins TRBV2 and TRBJ2-3, with 11 bases fitting TRBD1. CDR1 is SNHLY, CDR2 FYNNEI, per germline. The CDR3 is 15 amino acids. The junction had 4 bases not matched to a gene; V was cut back by 4 bases and J by 4 bases. CDR3 region: CASSGGQGVADTQYF. As DNA, the CDR3 is TGTGCCAGCAGTGGGGGACAGGGGGTTGCAGATACGCAGTATTTT.

CDR3 DNA sequence: TGTGCCAGCAGCTTAGAGACGGCGGGAAGAGGCGCTGGGGAGACCCAGTACTTC. This codes for CASSLETAGRGAGETQYF. The chain recombines TRBV7-2 with TRBJ2-5; D is perhaps TRBD2 (6 bases). This CDR3 is 18 amino acids long. Germline V gives CDR1 SGHTA, CDR2 FQGNSA. V gave up 1 base and J gave up 5 bases, with 23 bases separating them. Combining the CDR3 with reference TRBV7-2 and TRBJ2-5 gives the whole variable domain GAGVSQSPSNKVTEKGKDVELRCDPISGHTALYWYRQSLGQGLEFLIYFQGNSAPDKSGLPSDRFSAERTGGSVSTLTIQRTQQEDSAVYLCASSLETAGRGAGETQYFGPGTRLLVL.

The genes are TRBV5-4 and TRBJ2-5, with a tentative D call TRBD2 (5 bases). The J call could be wrong; TRBJ2-7 is a better fit for the DNA end. Germline V lookup: CDR1 SGHNT, CDR2 YYREEE (reference sequence). This CDR3 spans 15 amino acids. The CDR3 sequence: CASSLGAGGVYEQYF. In DNA, the CDR3 is TGTGCCAGCAGCTTGGGGGCGGGTGGAGTTTACGAGCAGTACTTC.

V is TRBV6-1 and J is TRBJ2-1; D may be TRBD2 (5 bases). CDR1 and CDR2 from the germline V gene are MNHNS and SASEGT. The CDR3 contains 12 residues. V shed 5 bases and J shed 7 bases, with 9 bases lying between them. As DNA, the CDR3 is TGTGCCAGCAGTTATACGGGGAATGAGCAGTTCTTC. Translated, it gives CASSYTGNEQFF.

The chain links TRBV5-8 to TRBJ2-1; tentatively, D is TRBD2 (5 bases). This CDR3 contains 13 residues. The germline CDR1 and CDR2 sequences are SGHTS and YDEGEE. Trimming left V 0 bases short and J 8 bases short, with 9 bases between. CDR3 DNA: TGTGCCAGCAGCTTGGGTCACGGGGATGAGCAGTTCTTC. Translated: CASSLGHGDEQFF.

The chain recombines TRBV5-1 with TRBJ2-5, with TRBD2 as a possible D gene (5 bases). V lost 0 bases, J lost 2 bases, and 8 bases lay in between. Germline CDR1 SGHRS, CDR2 YFSETQ. CDR3 length equals 14 residues. The chain's CDR3 is CASSLGGWQETQYF. The CDR3 coding sequence is TGCGCCAGCAGCTTGGGCGGGTGGCAAGAGACCCAGTACTTC.

The genes are TRBV28 and TRBJ2-1; D uncertain. CDR1 MDHEN and CDR2 SYDVKM come from the germline V gene. There are 14 residues in the CDR3. V shed 7 bases and J shed 0 bases, with 10 bases lying between them. The CDR3 sequence is CASIGSASYNEQFF. The CDR3 nucleotides are TGTGCCAGCATCGGGTCCGCCTCCTACAATGAGCAGTTCTTC.

The chain employs TRBV27 and TRBJ2-2; 7 bases agree with TRBD2. The V segment lost 5 bases and the J segment 4 bases; nucleotides outside the gene matches: 7. This CDR3 region has 15 residues. Germline assignment: CDR1 MNHEY and CDR2 SMNVEV (reference sequence). The CDR3 reads CASSIQGGGTGELFF. CDR3 coding DNA: TGTGCCAGCAGTATCCAAGGCGGGGGCACCGGGGAGCTGTTTTTT.

The rearrangement uses TRBV5-1 and TRBJ2-2; 8 nucleotides match TRBD2. Germline V gene lookup returns CDR1 SGHRS and CDR2 YFSETQ. The CDR3 has 17 residues. Trimming removed 0 bases from V and 3 bases from J; junction bases left unmatched: 7. This CDR3 reads CASSLAGRAGDTGELFF. The CDR3 bases are TGCGCCAGCAGCTTGGCGGGGAGAGCGGGAGACACCGGGGAGCTGTTTTTT.

CDR3 in amino acids: CASRTEGNQPQHF. CDR3 sequence (DNA): TGCGCCAGTCGTACAGAAGGTAATCAGCCCCAGCATTTT. This chain uses TRBV10-2 with TRBJ1-5, with D unclear. Per germline, CDR1 WSHSY and CDR2 SAAADI. The CDR3 has 13 amino acids. V lost 9 bases, J lost 4 bases, and 13 bases lay in between.

This chain uses TRBV6-5 with TRBJ1-3; tentatively, D is TRBD1 (6 bases). The CDR3 totals 14 residues. Between the trimmed V and J ends, which lost 5 bases and 0 bases, there was a span of 8 bases. CDR1 and CDR2 (germline): MNHEY, SVGAGI. The CDR3 nucleotides read TGTGCCAGCAGTGGACAGTTCTCTGGAAACACCATATATTTT. It specifies CASSGQFSGNTIYF.

About this clone: An end of the junction does not agree with germline; a read error may underlie this. The V call is TRBV4-3, the J call TRBJ1-1; D is uncertain. CDR1 is LGHNA and CDR2 is YSLEER in the germline V gene. This CDR3 has 14 residues. The CDR3 DNA reads TGCGCCAGCAGTCAAGTTGGTTCCGGTTACGAAGCTTTCTTT. This codes for CASSQVGSGYEAFF.

V gene TRBV19 combines with J gene TRBJ2-5, with 9 bases that match TRBD1. The better agreement between TRBJ2-7 and the DNA end casts doubt on the J call. CDR3 length: 16 residues. Germline V CDR1 and CDR2: LNHDA, SQIVND (reference sequence). The CDR3 nucleotides are TGTGCCAGTAGTATATGGGGTGGACAGGGGTCCTACGAGCAGTACTTC. Translated: CASSIWGGQGSYEQYF.

The chain joins TRBV7-9 to TRBJ2-3, with 9 bases lining up with TRBD2. The CDR3 has 15 residues. Germline V gene sequence: CDR1 SEHNR, CDR2 FQNEAQ (reference sequence). V trimming: 1 base; J trimming: 4 bases; junction bases outside the gene matches: 3. The CDR3, as DNA: TGTGCCAGCAGCTTAGTAGCGGGAGTATCAGATACGCAGTATTTT. This translates into CASSLVAGVSDTQYF. Combining the CDR3 with reference TRBV7-9 and TRBJ2-3 gives the whole variable domain DTGVSQNPRHKITKRGQNVTFRCDPISEHNRLYWYRQTLGQGPEFLTYFQNEAQLEKSRLLSDRFSAERPKGSFSTLEIQRTEQGDSAMYLCASSLVAGVSDTQYFGPGTRLTVL.

J is TRBJ2-7 and V is TRBV30; 10 nucleotides align to TRBD1. From germline, CDR1 is GTSNPN and CDR2 SVGIG (reference sequence). CDR3 size: 14 residues. The CDR3 DNA reads TGTTCCACGGGCTTGGGGACAGGGGCTATCGAGCAGTACTTC. It specifies CSTGLGTGAIEQYF.

V is TRBV7-6 and J is TRBJ2-3; weak D call: TRBD1 (6 bases). Trimming stripped 5 bases from V and 5 bases from J, with 23 bases between. CDR1 is SGHVS and CDR2 is FNYEAQ in the germline V gene. The length of the CDR3 is 17 residues. CDR3 protein: CASSVQPGHGFLDTQYF. In DNA form, the CDR3 reads TGTGCCAGCAGCGTTCAACCGGGACACGGATTTTTAGATACGCAGTATTTT.

CDR3 nucleotide sequence: TGTGCCAGCAGCCGAGGAGGGGGCGCCTACGAGCAGTACTTC. Amino acids: CASSRGGGAYEQYF. The chain uses TRBV14 and TRBJ2-7; D may be TRBD1 (7 bases). Germline lookup yields CDR1 SGHDN and CDR2 FVKESK. The CDR3 has 14 residues. The V gene lost 4 bases and the J gene lost 2 bases, with 12 bases spanning the gap.